What follows are 23 T cell receptor beta chains derived from one specimen sequenced in a study of beta chain features in type 1 diabetes. Since all of the isolated RNA was reverse transcribed, expressed TCRB transcripts were what got sequenced. This table comes from immunoSEQ multiplex PCR, and its TCRdb copy is limited to in-frame clones, with some not included. There are some 330,000 clones in the sample; 11% occur only once, and over 0.015% lies in the top ten. Sequencing input: naive CD4+ T cells from blood. The source is a woman between 25 and 40 years old in good health.

The gene calls are TRBV25-1 and TRBJ2-1; the match to TRBD2 covers 7 bases. CDR3 length: 15 residues. The germline V gene has CDR1 MGHDK and CDR2 SYGVNS. The J segment lost 7 bases and the V segment lost 6 bases, leaving 12 bases of the junction unmatched. The CDR3 protein is CASSLPSGLFNEQFF. Written as DNA, the CDR3 is TGTGCCAGCAGCCTCCCTAGCGGATTGTTTAATGAGCAGTTCTTC.

The chain joins TRBV14 to TRBJ2-1; D may be TRBD2 (6 bases). V dropped 4 bases and J dropped 16 bases, with 29 bases sitting between them. CDR1 and CDR2 from the germline V gene are SGHDN and FVKESK. This CDR3 contains 16 residues. DNA of the CDR3: TGTGCCAGCAGCCCACAACGGGCCGCGGGATGGGACTCACAATTCTTC. The encoded protein is CASSPQRAAGWDSQFF.

V gene TRBV7-6 combines with J gene TRBJ2-7, with a tentative D call TRBD1 (6 bases). This CDR3 spans 14 amino acids. V lost 1 base to trimming and J lost 3 bases, with 10 bases between them. Germline loops: CDR1 SGHVS, CDR2 FNYEAQ. The CDR3: CASSLGVGGYEQYF. The CDR3 DNA is TGTGCCAGCAGCTTAGGTGTAGGGGGCTACGAGCAGTACTTC.

This chain uses TRBV7-2 with TRBJ2-3; the match to TRBD2 covers 8 bases. The trim removed 4 bases at V and 5 bases at J, leaving 11 bases unmatched. This CDR3 is built from 16 residues. Germline loops: CDR1 SGHTA, CDR2 FQGNSA. The CDR3 loop reads CASSSRSSGVIDTQYF. CDR3 sequence (DNA): TGTGCCAGCAGCTCCCGTAGTAGCGGGGTGATAGATACGCAGTATTTT. Full variable domain (outside the CDR3, taken from reference TRBV7-2 and TRBJ2-3): GAGVSQSPSNKVTEKGKDVELRCDPISGHTALYWYRQSLGQGLEFLIYFQGNSAPDKSGLPSDRFSAERTGGSVSTLTIQRTQQEDSAVYLCASSSRSSGVIDTQYFGPGTRLTVL.

The V call is TRBV4-2, the J call TRBJ2-1; no clear D gene. The CDR3 runs to 14 residues. Trimming pared 5 bases from V and 1 base from J, leaving 9 bases between. Germline V gene data show CDR1 as LGHNA and CDR2 as YNFKEQ. CDR3 sequence: CASSNTLSYNEQFF. CDR3 DNA sequence: TGTGCCAGCAGCAATACTTTGTCCTACAATGAGCAGTTCTTC.

The J gene is TRBJ2-6, the V gene TRBV12-2; the D segment call TRBD2 is taken from the table without a DNA check. TRBV12-2 is shown as a pseudogene. The CDR3 runs 19 residues. The CDR3 nucleotides are TGTGCAAGTCGCTTAGTCTGGAGGGATTTACGATCTGGGGCCAACGTCCTGACTTTC. Translation gives CASRLVWRDLRSGANVLTF.

J is TRBJ2-2 and V is TRBV7-8; TRBD1 might be the D (5 bases). The CDR3 spans 13 residues. V dropped 6 bases and J dropped 7 bases, with 12 bases sitting between them. Germline V gene data show CDR1 as SGHVS and CDR2 as FQNEAQ. The CDR3 region is CASSWAGFGELFF. The CDR3 DNA is TGTGCCAGCAGTTGGGCAGGGTTCGGGGAGCTGTTTTTT.

This clone turned up a few times. The gene calls are TRBV29-1 and TRBJ2-1, with 7 bases that match TRBD2. This CDR3 region has 15 residues. Trimming at V came to 4 bases and at J to 2 bases, leaving 8 bases not matched to a gene. Germline assignment: CDR1 SQVTM and CDR2 ANQGSEA. CDR3 sequence (DNA): TGCAGCGTTGGGGTCCGGGAGGTCCCCTACAATGAGCAGTTCTTC. Protein: CSVGVREVPYNEQFF.

This clone was recorded a few times. The rearrangement joins TRBV6-5 to TRBJ2-1; 12 nucleotides agree with TRBD1. The germline V gene encodes CDR1 MNHEY and CDR2 SVGAGI. The CDR3 length is 16 residues. V lost 2 bases, J lost 9 bases, and 8 bases stayed unmatched. The CDR3 protein is CASSYRVGTGGREQFF. CDR3 nucleotides: TGTGCCAGCAGTTACCGAGTCGGGACAGGGGGCCGTGAGCAGTTCTTC.

Notes on this clone: The same CDR3 also results from other DNA sequences found in this sample. The chain couples TRBV9 to TRBJ2-3; D remains ambiguous. The V end was cut by 0 bases, the J end by 0 bases, with 8 bases between. The CDR3 runs 15 residues. Germline loops: CDR1 SGDLS, CDR2 YYNGEE. CDR3 in DNA: TGTGCCAGCAGCGTAGTAACTACTAGCACAGATACGCAGTATTTT. Translated, it gives CASSVVTTSTDTQYF. The whole variable domain, filled in from reference TRBV9 and TRBJ2-3, reads DSGVTQTPKHLITATGQRVTLRCSPRSGDLSVYWYQQSLDQGLQFLIQYYNGEERAKGNILERFSAQQFPDLHSELNLSSLELGDSALYFCASSVVTTSTDTQYFGPGTRLTVL.

The genes are TRBV7-9 and TRBJ1-2; D unresolved. This CDR3 has 14 residues. Germline loops: CDR1 SEHNR, CDR2 FQNEAQ (reference sequence). Trimming left V 1 base short and J 0 bases short, with 6 bases between. The CDR3 loop is CASSLESANYGYTF. CDR3 coding DNA: TGTGCCAGCAGCTTAGAATCAGCTAACTATGGCTACACCTTC.

The chain recombines TRBV7-2 with TRBJ2-7, with D hard to call. The V end was cut by 1 base, the J end by 1 base, with 14 bases between. Germline V gene sequence: CDR1 SGHTA, CDR2 FQGNSA. The CDR3 loop spans 16 amino acids. The CDR3 reads CASSLGSSPRSYEQYF. CDR3 DNA sequence: TGTGCCAGCAGCTTAGGTAGTAGCCCCCGGTCCTACGAGCAGTACTTC. Full variable domain (remainder filled in from reference TRBV7-2 and TRBJ2-7): GAGVSQSPSNKVTEKGKDVELRCDPISGHTALYWYRQSLGQGLEFLIYFQGNSAPDKSGLPSDRFSAERTGGSVSTLTIQRTQQEDSAVYLCASSLGSSPRSYEQYFGPGTRLTVT.

This chain joins TRBV7-2 and TRBJ2-7, with 10 bases identical to TRBD2. The J segment lost 3 bases and the V segment lost 4 bases, leaving 6 bases of the junction unmatched. Germline V CDR1 and CDR2: SGHTA, FQGNSA. CDR3 length equals 15 residues. CDR3 nucleotides: TGTGCCAGCAGCTCTTATACTAGCGGGATCTACGAGCAGTACTTC. Its translation: CASSSYTSGIYEQYF. The entire variable domain, with the rest obtained from reference TRBV7-2 and TRBJ2-7, is as follows: GAGVSQSPSNKVTEKGKDVELRCDPISGHTALYWYRQSLGQGLEFLIYFQGNSAPDKSGLPSDRFSAERTGGSVSTLTIQRTQQEDSAVYLCASSSYTSGIYEQYFGPGTRLTVT.

Only a few counts were recorded for this clone. Other DNA sequences in this specimen translate into the identical CDR3. The gene calls are TRBV9 and TRBJ2-3, with D tentatively TRBD1 (6 bases). The germline gives CDR1 SGDLS, CDR2 YYNGEE. The germline V and J ends were trimmed by 0 bases and 3 bases, with 8 bases remaining between them. The CDR3 runs 14 residues. The DNA of the CDR3 is TGTGCCAGCAGCGTAGGAACAGGGACAGATACGCAGTATTTT. As protein: CASSVGTGTDTQYF. The full variable domain, completed using reference TRBV9 and TRBJ2-3, is DSGVTQTPKHLITATGQRVTLRCSPRSGDLSVYWYQQSLDQGLQFLIQYYNGEERAKGNILERFSAQQFPDLHSELNLSSLELGDSALYFCASSVGTGTDTQYFGPGTRLTVL.

The chain carries TRBV7-2 and TRBJ2-2, with 13 positions matching TRBD2. This CDR3 has 15 amino acids. The J segment lost 6 bases and the V segment lost 5 bases, leaving 3 bases of the junction unmatched. Germline V lookup: CDR1 SGHTA, CDR2 FQGNSA. The CDR3 sequence: CASSRTSGSSGELFF. CDR3 in DNA: TGTGCCAGCAGCCGGACTAGCGGGAGTTCCGGGGAGCTGTTTTTT.

The chain links TRBV29-1 to TRBJ2-5; 7 bases agree with TRBD2. V trimming: 4 bases; J trimming: 4 bases; junction bases outside the gene matches: 6. CDR3 size: 13 residues. Germline values: CDR1 SQVTM, CDR2 ANQGSEA. The CDR3 DNA follows: TGCAGCGTTGGGACTAGTCAAGGAGAGACCCAGTACTTC. Protein product: CSVGTSQGETQYF.

This chain joins TRBV29-1 and TRBJ1-3; D call uncertain. V dropped 7 bases and J dropped 2 bases, with 12 bases sitting between them. The CDR3 has 13 residues. Germline V gene sequence: CDR1 SQVTM, CDR2 ANQGSEA. The CDR3 nucleotides are TGCAGCGCCGGGGATCTGGCTGGAAACACCATATATTTT. It encodes CSAGDLAGNTIYF.

The chain couples TRBV5-1 to TRBJ1-1, with D maybe TRBD1 (5 bases). There are 14 residues in the CDR3. Per germline, CDR1 SGHRS and CDR2 YFSETQ. V gave up 0 bases and J gave up 3 bases, with 9 bases separating them. The CDR3 sequence: CASSLVQGDTEAFF. CDR3 sequence (DNA): TGCGCCAGCAGCTTGGTGCAGGGCGACACTGAAGCTTTCTTT.

This clone was picked up a small number of times. V is TRBV28 and J is TRBJ1-2; D gene ambiguous. The V gene's germline CDR1 is MDHEN and CDR2 SYDVKM. The CDR3 consists of 14 residues. Trimming stripped 3 bases from V and 5 bases from J, with 13 bases between. This chain's CDR3 is CASSLDYDVYGYTF. The CDR3 DNA is TGTGCCAGCAGTTTGGACTACGACGTTTATGGCTACACCTTC.

This clone was seen only a few times. The V call is TRBV15, the J call TRBJ1-2; 7 nucleotides agree with TRBD1. Germline loops: CDR1 LNHNV, CDR2 YYDKDF (reference sequence). This CDR3 comprises 15 residues. The junction had 14 bases not matched to a gene; V was cut back by 9 bases and J by 4 bases. The CDR3 region has the DNA TGTGCCACGAGCCTAAGTACAGGGGTTGGCTATGGCTACACCTTC. Its protein is CATSLSTGVGYGYTF. Combining the CDR3 with reference TRBV15 and TRBJ1-2 gives the whole variable domain DAMVIQNPRYQVTQFGKPVTLSCSQTLNHNVMYWYQQKSSQAPKLLFHYYDKDFNNEADTPDNFQSRRPNTSFCFLDIRSPGLGDTAMYLCATSLSTGVGYGYTFGSGTRLTVV.

Only a few counts were recorded for this clone. Other DNA sequences from this sample encode an identical CDR3 as well. This chain joins TRBV18 and TRBJ2-7; 7 bases map to TRBD1. The germline gives CDR1 KGHSH, CDR2 LQKENI. The CDR3 has 14 residues. V lost 2 bases, J lost 2 bases, and 3 bases stayed unmatched. The CDR3 protein is CASSPGQGAYEQYF. The CDR3 coding sequence is TGTGCCAGCTCACCAGGGCAGGGGGCCTACGAGCAGTACTTC.

This clone was found a few times. The chain combines TRBV15 with TRBJ1-1; D possibly corresponds to TRBD1 (6 bases). The CDR3 consists of 14 residues. The V gene lost 4 bases and the J gene lost 5 bases, with 14 bases spanning the gap. The germline V gene encodes CDR1 LNHNV and CDR2 YYDKDF (reference sequence). The CDR3 DNA reads TGTGCCACCAGCAAAGGGGGGGTGGGTACTGAAGCTTTCTTT. Encoded protein: CATSKGGVGTEAFF.

This clone turned up a few times. V is TRBV10-3 and J is TRBJ1-1, with 9 positions matching TRBD1. V shed 3 bases and J 7 bases; nucleotides not matched to a gene: 9. The CDR3 covers 15 residues. Germline V lookup: CDR1 ENHRY, CDR2 SYGVKD. CDR3 sequence reads: CAISETPGQGGEAFF. The CDR3 coding sequence is TGTGCCATCAGTGAAACCCCGGGACAGGGCGGTGAAGCTTTCTTT.